This is a list of T cell receptor beta chains from one sample in a study of T cell responses to AZD1222 COVID-19 vaccine. The data were produced by immunoSEQ multiplex PCR, yet TCRdb's version contains in-frame clones alone and is incomplete. The sample shows under 150,000 clones, roughly nine tenths of them seen only once. The sequenced sample was peripheral blood, obtained 28 days after the second AZD1222 dose. These receptors came from an adult who received the AZD1222 COVID-19 vaccine. The CDR3 runs from the conserved cysteine through the conserved F or W. The order of the fields is V gene, D gene, clone size, J gene, CDR3 protein, CDR3 DNA. The D gene is left open where the match is weak. Some rows mark clone size as missing; the rest say once, few, many or name a class of expanded clone.

v_gene: TRBV11-2
d_gene: TRBD1
abundance: -
j_gene: TRBJ1-2
CDR3aa: CASSSGQGWGYTF
CDR3nt: TGTGCCAGCAGCAGCGGACAGGGTTGGGGCTACACCTTC

v_gene: TRBV14
d_gene: TRBD1
abundance: -
j_gene: TRBJ1-1
CDR3aa: CASTPTGFNTEAFF
CDR3nt: TGTGCCAGCACCCCGACAGGGTTCAACACTGAAGCTTTCTTT

v_gene: TRBV6-5
d_gene: TRBD2
abundance: -
j_gene: TRBJ2-7
CDR3aa: CASSVPGGGLNEQYF
CDR3nt: TGTGCCAGCAGCGTCCCCGGGGGGGGGCTGAACGAGCAGTACTTC

v_gene: TRBV1
d_gene: -
abundance: -
j_gene: TRBJ2-2
CDR3aa: CTSSQDEGGEVGELFF
CDR3nt: TGCACCAGCAGCCAAGATGAGGGGGGAGAGGTTGGGGAGCTGTTTTTT

v_gene: TRBV6-5
d_gene: -
abundance: few
j_gene: TRBJ1-3
CDR3aa: CASSLEGYSGNTIYF
CDR3nt: TGTGCCAGCAGCCTAGAGGGGTATTCTGGAAACACCATATATTTT

v_gene: TRBV2
d_gene: -
abundance: few
j_gene: TRBJ2-2
CDR3aa: CASRTDMTNTGELFF
CDR3nt: TGTGCCAGCAGAACGGACATGACGAACACCGGGGAGCTGTTTTTT

v_gene: TRBV19
d_gene: TRBD1
abundance: -
j_gene: TRBJ1-1
CDR3aa: CASSSYLGQGATMNTEAFF
CDR3nt: TGTGCCAGTAGTAGCTATCTTGGACAGGGGGCTACTATGAACACTGAAGCTTTCTTT

v_gene: TRBV28
d_gene: -
abundance: -
j_gene: TRBJ1-1
CDR3aa: CASSLWDGAFF
CDR3nt: TGTGCCAGCAGTTTATGGGACGGAGCTTTCTTT

v_gene: TRBV5-1
d_gene: -
abundance: -
j_gene: TRBJ2-6
CDR3aa: CASSKIISGANVLTF
CDR3nt: TGCGCCAGCTCCAAGATTATCTCTGGGGCCAACGTCCTGACTTTC

v_gene: TRBV28
d_gene: -
abundance: -
j_gene: TRBJ1-2
CDR3aa: CASSLGRINYGYTF
CDR3nt: TGTGCCAGCAGTTTAGGGCGGATTAACTATGGCTACACCTTC

v_gene: TRBV7-3
d_gene: -
abundance: -
j_gene: TRBJ2-2
CDR3aa: CASSLTPMGGTNTGELFF
CDR3nt: TGTGCCAGCAGCTTAACCCCGATGGGCGGAACGAACACCGGGGAGCTGTTTTTT

v_gene: TRBV5-1
d_gene: -
abundance: -
j_gene: TRBJ2-5
CDR3aa: CASSLVRQEETQYF
CDR3nt: TGCGCCAGCAGCTTGGTGAGACAGGAAGAGACCCAGTACTTC

v_gene: TRBV19
d_gene: -
abundance: -
j_gene: TRBJ2-7
CDR3aa: CASSWGPTYEQYF
CDR3nt: TGTGCCAGTAGTTGGGGACCCACCTACGAGCAGTACTTC

v_gene: TRBV27
d_gene: -
abundance: once
j_gene: TRBJ1-4
CDR3aa: CASSLSSRWGNEKLFF
CDR3nt: TGTGCCAGCAGTTTATCCTCCCGATGGGGTAATGAAAAACTGTTTTTT

v_gene: TRBV11-1
d_gene: TRBD1
abundance: -
j_gene: TRBJ2-7
CDR3aa: CASSPTGTATYEQYF
CDR3nt: TGTGCCAGCAGCCCCACCGGGACAGCAACCTACGAGCAGTACTTC

v_gene: TRBV5-1
d_gene: TRBD1
abundance: -
j_gene: TRBJ1-2
CDR3aa: CASSLRQGAGGYTF
CDR3nt: TGCGCCAGCAGCTTGAGACAGGGGGCAGGAGGCTACACCTTC

v_gene: TRBV18
d_gene: -
abundance: -
j_gene: TRBJ1-3
CDR3aa: CASSPVEGNTIYF
CDR3nt: TGTGCCAGCTCACCAGTGGAGGGAAACACCATATATTTT

v_gene: TRBV5-1
d_gene: -
abundance: -
j_gene: TRBJ1-4
CDR3aa: CASSSLGNEKLFF
CDR3nt: TGCGCCAGCAGCTCCCTGGGTAATGAAAAACTGTTTTTT

v_gene: TRBV2
d_gene: -
abundance: -
j_gene: TRBJ1-5
CDR3aa: CASSVEGVSDQPQHF
CDR3nt: TGTGCCAGCAGTGTTGAGGGTGTTTCGGATCAGCCCCAGCATTTT

v_gene: TRBV12-3/TRBV12-4
d_gene: -
abundance: once
j_gene: TRBJ2-5
CDR3aa: CASSFGETQYF
CDR3nt: TGTGCCAGCAGTTTCGGAGAGACCCAGTACTTC

v_gene: TRBV9
d_gene: -
abundance: -
j_gene: TRBJ2-1
CDR3aa: CASSTEGGSYNEQFF
CDR3nt: TGTGCCAGCAGCACGGAGGGGGGTTCCTACAATGAGCAGTTCTTC

v_gene: TRBV30
d_gene: -
abundance: -
j_gene: TRBJ1-5
CDR3aa: CAWSPHIPRYGNQPQHF
CDR3nt: TGTGCCTGGAGTCCCCACATTCCCAGGTATGGCAATCAGCCCCAGCATTTT

v_gene: TRBV15
d_gene: -
abundance: -
j_gene: TRBJ1-2
CDR3aa: CATSRDRAGDYTF
CDR3nt: TGTGCCACCAGCAGAGATCGGGCGGGGGACTACACCTTC

v_gene: TRBV19
d_gene: -
abundance: -
j_gene: TRBJ1-6
CDR3aa: CASSPPDGSSPLHF
CDR3nt: TGTGCCAGTAGTCCACCGGATGGGAGTTCACCCCTCCACTTT

v_gene: TRBV24-1
d_gene: TRBD1
abundance: -
j_gene: TRBJ2-1
CDR3aa: CATQQTGQGLGEQFF
CDR3nt: TGTGCCACCCAACAAACAGGACAGGGTCTCGGTGAGCAGTTCTTC

v_gene: TRBV13
d_gene: -
abundance: -
j_gene: TRBJ1-6
CDR3aa: CASSLERGRMRRRDSPLHF
CDR3nt: TGTGCCAGCAGCTTAGAGAGGGGAAGGATGAGGCGCCGGGATTCACCCCTCCACTTT

v_gene: TRBV20-1
d_gene: TRBD1
abundance: -
j_gene: TRBJ1-2
CDR3aa: CSASRDRDNYGYTF
CDR3nt: TGCAGTGCTAGTCGCGACAGGGATAACTATGGCTACACCTTC

v_gene: TRBV5-4
d_gene: TRBD2
abundance: -
j_gene: TRBJ2-5
CDR3aa: CASSPTSGGGQETQYF
CDR3nt: TGTGCCAGCAGCCCCACTAGCGGGGGCGGTCAAGAGACCCAGTACTTC

v_gene: TRBV10-1
d_gene: TRBD1
abundance: once
j_gene: TRBJ2-1
CDR3aa: CASSAGGQYNEQFF
CDR3nt: TGCGCCAGCAGTGCAGGGGGCCAGTACAATGAGCAGTTCTTC

v_gene: TRBV15
d_gene: TRBD2
abundance: -
j_gene: TRBJ2-1
CDR3aa: CATSRDLAGPYNEQFF
CDR3nt: TGTGCCACCAGCAGAGACCTAGCGGGGCCCTACAATGAGCAGTTCTTC

v_gene: TRBV28
d_gene: -
abundance: -
j_gene: TRBJ2-2
CDR3aa: CASSLAGELFF
CDR3nt: TGTGCCAGCAGTTTAGCCGGGGAGCTGTTTTTT

v_gene: TRBV10-2
d_gene: -
abundance: -
j_gene: TRBJ2-2
CDR3aa: CATFQRDTGELFF
CDR3nt: TGCGCCACCTTTCAGCGGGACACCGGGGAGCTGTTTTTT

v_gene: TRBV23-1
d_gene: TRBD2
abundance: -
j_gene: TRBJ2-7
CDR3aa: CASSLAGTSGDEQYF
CDR3nt: TGCGCCAGCAGTCTCGCCGGGACTAGCGGAGACGAGCAGTACTTC

v_gene: TRBV7-6
d_gene: TRBD2
abundance: -
j_gene: TRBJ2-7
CDR3aa: CASSWGRGGYEQYF
CDR3nt: TGTGCCAGCAGCTGGGGGAGGGGCGGTTACGAGCAGTACTTC

v_gene: TRBV19
d_gene: -
abundance: -
j_gene: TRBJ1-3
CDR3aa: CASADPSTGNTIYF
CDR3nt: TGTGCCAGCGCAGACCCCAGTACTGGAAACACCATATATTTT

v_gene: TRBV5-8
d_gene: -
abundance: -
j_gene: TRBJ1-2
CDR3aa: CASSRGAGGADGYTF
CDR3nt: TGTGCCAGCAGTCGCGGGGCGGGGGGCGCAGATGGCTACACCTTC

v_gene: TRBV5-4
d_gene: TRBD1
abundance: -
j_gene: TRBJ2-5
CDR3aa: CASSLVGTGFETQYF
CDR3nt: TGTGCCAGCAGCTTGGTTGGGACAGGGTTCGAGACCCAGTACTTC

v_gene: TRBV10-1
d_gene: TRBD2
abundance: -
j_gene: TRBJ2-2
CDR3aa: CASSLGLAGGAGELFF
CDR3nt: TGCGCCAGCAGTCTAGGGCTAGCGGGAGGAGCTGGGGAGCTGTTTTTT

v_gene: TRBV3-1/TRBV3-2
d_gene: -
abundance: -
j_gene: TRBJ2-7
CDR3aa: CASSQGWSTYSYEQYF
CDR3nt: TGTGCCAGCAGCCAAGGTTGGTCTACATACTCCTACGAGCAGTACTTC

v_gene: TRBV28
d_gene: TRBD1
abundance: -
j_gene: TRBJ1-2
CDR3aa: CASSPSWGQGMWGYTF
CDR3nt: TGTGCCAGCAGCCCCTCCTGGGGACAGGGGATGTGGGGCTACACCTTC